This section outlines one T cell receptor (beta chain) sequence together with its context. Antigen unknown. The sample belongs to a study of cytomegalovirus exposure and HLA in healthy donors. Study-level information: From about 180 million T cells, an earlier analysis saw roughly 110 million unique TCR beta sequences. Early on, a data release was issued that held some 91 million unique TCRs from HLA-typed donors.

PCR amplification relied on 60 Vbeta primers (plus 13 Jbeta primers). Profiled with immunoSEQ multiplex PCR; TCRdb holds only in-frame clones, not every one. The table shows fewer than 200,000 clones, with around 77% occurring only once. This CDR3 is 14 amino acids long. Germline V CDR1 and CDR2: MNHNS, SASEGT. V gave up 1 base and J gave up 5 bases, with 11 bases separating them. Points from the study as a whole: A later analysis linked a missense DCLRE1C variant to TCR beta V- and J-gene trimming. Indistinguishable V segments, including TRBV6-2 and TRBV6-3, were excluded.

This sequence was found in a man in his sixties in good health and CMV-seronegative. Sample: PBMCs. The chain is built from TRBV6-1 and TRBJ1-2, with D possibly matching TRBD1 (5 bases). CDR3 region: CASSEVRVGYGYTF. The CDR3 DNA is TGTGCCAGCAGTGAAGTCAGGGTAGGGTATGGCTACACCTTC.